This record covers a single T cell receptor (beta chain). Antigen specificity is unknown. TCRdb's table, derived via immunoSEQ multiplex PCR, lists solely in-frame clones and lacks some. The sample lists 57,000 or so clones, approximately 89% occurring once. This sample is part of a study of T cell responses to AZD1222 COVID-19 vaccine. Study outcomes and limitations: Baseline serostatus was positive in only a handful of AZD1222 recipients. The repertoires were collected only after the peak T cell response. Spike-specific TCR breadth and depth rose after two AZD1222 doses.

Germline V gene lookup returns CDR1 SEHNR and CDR2 FQNEAQ (reference sequence). Trimming removed 5 bases from V and 4 bases from J; junction bases left unmatched: 2. The CDR3 spans 13 residues. The material sequenced was peripheral blood, taken on day 0 of MenACWY control vaccination. This rearrangement joins TRBV7-9 to TRBJ2-3; 8 bases line up with TRBD1. This receptor was obtained from an adult in good health. CDR3 residues: CASSPRGPDTQYF. The CDR3 DNA reads as TGTGCCAGCAGCCCCAGGGGGCCAGATACGCAGTATTTT.